One sample yielded the 30 T cell receptor beta chains listed below, sequenced in a study of immune heterogeneity within non-small cell lung tumors. Amplifying TCR beta CDR3 involved multiplex PCR carried out with 32 V and 13 J primers. TCRdb recomputed calls from the multiplex PCR reads with MiXCR, one row per CDR3 protein. The data contain 20,000 to 25,000 distinct CDR3 sequences, 27% of them seen just once; the ten biggest clones take up roughly 3.5%. As template, the study used bulk tumor genomic DNA at 600 to 700 ng per sample. Far-apart biopsies, several per primary tumor, were taken during surgery. Each patient presented with untreated, newly diagnosed non-small cell lung cancer and received curative surgery. The sample comprised lung tumor tissue. All receptors come from a man aged 35 to 55 with non-small cell lung cancer.

Points on this clonotype: A much more abundant neighbour one base away suggests this may be a read error. The chain combines TRBV13 with TRBJ2-7; D perhaps matches TRBD1 (6 bases). The V gene's germline CDR1 is PRHDT and CDR2 FYEKMQ (reference sequence). The CDR3 is made up of 14 amino acids. The CDR3 region is CVSSIGGFSYEQYF. In DNA form, the CDR3 reads TGTGTCAGCAGCATAGGGGGATTCTCCTACGAGCAGTACTTC.

This clonotype appeared many times. V usage is TRBV6-1 and J usage is TRBJ2-1; D is perhaps TRBD1 (5 bases). The CDR3 totals 12 residues. Trimming left V 3 bases short and J 12 bases short, with 12 bases between. Germline loops: CDR1 MNHNS, CDR2 SASEGT. The CDR3 region is CASSEWGGGQFF. CDR3 bases: TGTGCCAGCAGTGAGTGGGGCGGCGGGCAGTTCTTC.

On this clonotype: A much larger clonotype is one base distant, so this may be a read error. The chain is built from TRBV2 and TRBJ2-5; 7 positions agree with TRBD2. The CDR3 length is 13 residues. V shed 9 bases, J shed 1 base, and the junction held 5 bases outside the gene matches. Germline loops: CDR1 SNHLY, CDR2 FYNNEI. For the CDR3, the DNA is TGTGCCAGAAGCGGGGACTTCCAAGAGACCCAGTACTTC. This translates into CARSGDFQETQYF.

This clonotype was observed at least ten times. This chain uses TRBV6-2 or TRBV6-3 with TRBJ1-3, with a weak D call TRBD1 (5 bases). Germline CDR1 reads MNHEY; CDR2 reads SVGEGT. This CDR3 has 15 residues. The V end lost 5 bases, the J end lost 1 base, and 12 bases lay between the germline ends. As DNA, the CDR3 is TGTGCCAGCAGTACCGGCGGGGGATCTGGAAACACCATATATTTT. It encodes CASSTGGGSGNTIYF.

The table lists this clonotype with many counts. The chain is built from TRBV15 and TRBJ1-3; the match to TRBD1 covers 8 bases. Trimming took 0 bases from V and 1 from J; bases not matched to a gene: 2. The CDR3 is 16 amino acids. Germline V CDR1 and CDR2: LNHNV, YYDKDF (reference sequence). The CDR3 nucleotides are TGTGCCACCAGCAGAGACAGGGGGCTGTCTGGAAACACCATATATTTT. Its translation: CATSRDRGLSGNTIYF.

Comment on this clonotype: The junction shows a germline mismatch at one end, possibly a read error. The chain recombines TRBV29-1 with TRBJ1-1; TRBD1 might be the D (5 bases). Germline V gene lookup returns CDR1 SQVTM and CDR2 ANQGSEA. The CDR3 is 13 amino acids. The CDR3 region is CSVETGLNTEDFF. The CDR3 region has the DNA TGCAGCGTTGAAACAGGTCTGAACACTGAAGATTTCTTT.

This clonotype is medium-sized. The chain recombines TRBV15 with TRBJ2-2; 8 nucleotides align to TRBD1. The CDR3 runs to 16 residues. Trimming removed 0 bases from V and 4 bases from J; junction bases left unmatched: 4. CDR1 and CDR2 (germline): LNHNV, YYDKDF (reference sequence). DNA for the CDR3: TGTGCCACCAGCAGAGATCCAGGGGGCTTCACCGGGGAGCTGTTTTTT. Protein: CATSRDPGGFTGELFF.

A remark on this clonotype: A read error is possible here, since a much larger clone lies one base away. A read error is likely, as this CDR3 ends without the conserved phenylalanine or tryptophan. The V and J genes are TRBV18 and TRBJ2-7; D is unclear. Germline V gives CDR1 KGHSH, CDR2 LQKENI. V was clipped by 0 bases and J by 2 bases, with 8 bases between them. CDR3 size: 14 residues. The CDR3 coding sequence is TGTGCCAGCTCACCACCAGCCACAGCCTACGAGCAGTACCTC. Translating it yields CASSPPATAYEQYL.

There are many counts of this clonotype. The rearrangement uses TRBV9 and TRBJ2-2; 11 bases are a match to TRBD1. Germline V gene lookup returns CDR1 SGDLS and CDR2 YYNGEE. The CDR3 spans 18 residues. V was clipped by 0 bases and J by 7 bases; unmatched bases: 11. The CDR3 protein is CASSVAFTGQGVVGELFF. In DNA form, the CDR3 reads TGTGCCAGCAGCGTAGCATTTACGGGACAGGGGGTAGTCGGGGAGCTGTTTTTT.

This clonotype was seen many times. This chain joins TRBV6-1 and TRBJ1-5, with D possibly being TRBD1 (6 bases). V was trimmed by 6 bases and J by 6 bases, leaving 21 bases between them. Germline V gene sequence: CDR1 MNHNS, CDR2 SASEGT. The CDR3 is 16 amino acids. Written as DNA, the CDR3 is TGTGCCAGCAGGCGGGTACAGGGTCAAGACGTTCAGCCCCAGCATTTT. Protein: CASRRVQGQDVQPQHF.

This clonotype was counted ten times or more. The chain combines TRBV11-3 with TRBJ2-7; D is ambiguous. Trimming cost V 4 bases and J 0 bases, with 10 bases left between them. The CDR3 sequence is 14 residues long. In germline, CDR1 is SGHNT, CDR2 YENEEA. CDR3 loop: CASSYTEFSYEQYF. CDR3 bases: TGTGCCAGCAGCTATACAGAATTCTCCTACGAGCAGTACTTC.

Details on this clonotype: A single base separates this from a much larger clone, so it may be a read error. V usage is TRBV27 and J usage is TRBJ2-1; unclear D gene. The V end was cut by 3 bases, the J end by 0 bases, with 12 bases between. CDR3 length: 16 amino acids. CDR1 MNHEY and CDR2 SMNVEV come from the germline V gene (reference sequence). Written as DNA, the CDR3 is TGTGCCAGCAGTTTTGCGAATTCTCGCTCCTACAATGAGCAGTTCTTC. It is translated as CASSFANSRSYNEQFF.

This clonotype appeared many times. V and J are TRBV28 and TRBJ2-7; the D gene could be TRBD1 or TRBD2 (7 bases each). V was shortened by 4 bases and J by 5 bases, with 18 bases between the two germline ends. The CDR3 sequence is 15 residues long. The germline CDR1 and CDR2 sequences are MDHEN and SYDVKM. CDR3 residues: CASSSAGEGAHEQYF. The CDR3 nucleotides are TGTGCCAGCAGTTCCGCGGGGGAGGGGGCCCACGAGCAGTACTTC.

Ten or more counts support this clonotype. This chain joins TRBV12-3 or TRBV12-4 and TRBJ2-5; unclear D gene. V lost 6 bases and J 5 bases, leaving 13 bases between the germline ends. The CDR3 has 13 amino acids. CDR3 bases: TGTGCCAGCAGCCCATCTACGTGGGAGACCCAGTACTTC. Translating gives CASSPSTWETQYF.

The J gene is TRBJ1-2, the V gene TRBV7-2; 10 bases are shared with TRBD1. The CDR3 runs 19 residues. The ends lost 4 bases at V and 5 bases at J; junction bases unmatched: 19. Germline V gene data show CDR1 as SGHTA and CDR2 as FQGNSA. CDR3: CASSSRGDRGVGRRYGYTF. CDR3 bases: TGTGCCAGCAGCTCTCGGGGGGACAGGGGAGTAGGGAGGAGGTATGGCTACACCTTC.

This clonotype was seen repeatedly, ten times or more. The genes are TRBV2 and TRBJ2-7; D gene uncertain. Germline V gives CDR1 SNHLY, CDR2 FYNNEI. The CDR3 extends over 11 amino acids. Trimming pared 2 bases from V and 3 bases from J, leaving 2 bases between. In DNA form, the CDR3 reads TGTGCCAGCAGTGAATTCTACGAGCAGTACTTC. Translated, it gives CASSEFYEQYF.

The sample holds many counts of this clonotype. This rearrangement joins TRBV5-4 to TRBJ2-7; D ambiguous. V was cut by 4 bases and J by 5 bases, with 13 bases left in between. CDR3 length: 13 residues. Germline assignment: CDR1 SGHNT and CDR2 YYREEE (reference sequence). CDR3 protein: CASSTAEFHEQYF. The CDR3 DNA follows: TGTGCCAGCAGCACGGCGGAATTCCACGAGCAGTACTTC.

In regard to this clonotype: A much more abundant neighbour one base away suggests this may be a read error. V gene TRBV28 combines with J gene TRBJ1-1; TRBD1 might be the D (6 bases). The CDR3 length is 15 residues. Per germline, CDR1 MDHEN and CDR2 SYDVKM. V was trimmed by 5 bases and J by 0 bases, leaving 13 bases between them. CDR3 residues: CASSPTGILNTEAFF. CDR3 in DNA: TGTGCCAGCAGTCCAACAGGGATATTGAACACTGAAGCTTTCTTT.

This clonotype counts as medium-sized. The V call is TRBV6-1, the J call TRBJ2-1; the match to TRBD1 covers 7 bases. Germline trimming cut 5 bases from V and 7 bases from J; bases unmatched to any gene: 14. Germline V CDR1 and CDR2: MNHNS, SASEGT. The CDR3 runs 16 residues. The CDR3, as DNA: TGTGCCAGCAGTCCACGGGACAGACTACCGGGGAATGAGCAGTTCTTC. This encodes CASSPRDRLPGNEQFF.

This clonotype occurred a few times. V usage is TRBV5-5 and J usage is TRBJ2-3; the D gene is possibly TRBD1 (5 bases). Trimming stripped 4 bases from V and 3 bases from J, with 15 bases between. The CDR3 runs 15 residues. The germline gives CDR1 SGHKS, CDR2 YYEKEE (reference sequence). CDR3 DNA: TGTGCCAGCAGCGCGATGCAGGGTGTAACAGATACGCAGTATTTT. This codes for CASSAMQGVTDTQYF.

This clonotype was found a few times. This chain links TRBV6-1 with TRBJ2-3; D might be TRBD2 (5 bases). CDR1 and CDR2 (germline): MNHNS, SASEGT. The V gene lost 7 bases and the J gene lost 6 bases, with 17 bases spanning the gap. The CDR3 loop spans 14 amino acids. CDR3 region: CASNKDPTGDTQYF. CDR3 in DNA: TGTGCCAGCAATAAAGACCCCACGGGGGATACGCAGTATTTT.

The chain has TRBV10-3 and TRBJ1-2; D perhaps matches TRBD1 (6 bases). The CDR3 covers 14 residues. Trimming shortened V by 10 bases and J by 4 bases, and 19 bases separated the two germline ends. Germline V gene sequence: CDR1 ENHRY, CDR2 SYGVKD. The CDR3 nucleotides read TGTGCCACCCGGCACAGGGCGGTAAGCTATGGCTACACCTTC. Translating gives CATRHRAVSYGYTF.

The chain is built from TRBV30 and TRBJ2-5; 8 bases match TRBD1. The trim removed 2 bases at V and 2 bases at J, leaving 4 bases unmatched. The CDR3 contains 14 residues. CDR1 is GTSNPN and CDR2 is SVGIG in the germline V gene (reference sequence). The CDR3 here is CAWSPTGGQETQYF. DNA of the CDR3: TGTGCCTGGAGTCCAACAGGGGGTCAAGAGACCCAGTACTTC.

By its share, this clonotype is medium-sized. This chain connects TRBV20-1 to TRBJ2-5; 15 bases line up with TRBD2. Germline-derived CDR1 and CDR2 are DFQATT and SNEGSKA (reference sequence). With 4 bases clipped from V and 4 bases from J, the junction kept 1 base outside the gene matches. The length of the CDR3 is 14 residues. The CDR3 loop reads CSAKGLAGGETQYF. The CDR3 region has the DNA TGCAGTGCTAAGGGACTAGCGGGAGGAGAGACCCAGTACTTC.

A word on this clonotype: A much bigger clone sits one base away, suggesting this may be a read error. The chain links TRBV2 to TRBJ1-5, with TRBD1 as a possible D gene (5 bases). There are 14 residues in the CDR3. The V gene's germline CDR1 is SNHLY and CDR2 FYNNEI. DNA of the CDR3: TGTGCCAGCAGTGACCCACAGGTCAATCAGCCCCAGAATTTT. Translating gives CASSDPQVNQPQNF.

As to this clonotype: A much larger clone lies one base from this, so it may be a read error. V usage is TRBV4-1 and J usage is TRBJ2-7; no reliable D call. The germline CDR1 and CDR2 sequences are MGHRA and YSYEKL. This CDR3 is built from 14 residues. The CDR3: CASSPQGGGYEKYF. As DNA, the CDR3 is TGCGCCAGCAGCCCCCAAGGTGGTGGCTACGAGAAGTACTTC.

On this clonotype: A clone one base away is much larger, so this may be a read error. Because the CDR3 is missing its conserved closing phenylalanine or tryptophan, this is likely a read error. The chain carries TRBV30 and TRBJ1-2; 7 positions agree with TRBD1. The CDR3 runs to 12 residues. V shed 2 bases, J shed 7 bases, and the junction held 4 bases outside the gene matches. Per the germline V gene, CDR1 is GTSNPN and CDR2 is SVGIG (reference sequence). The CDR3 DNA reads as TGTGCCTGGAGTAGGACAGGAGGTGGCTACACCTCC. Protein: CAWSRTGGGYTS.

The chain couples TRBV29-1 to TRBJ2-2; D may correspond to TRBD1 or TRBD2 (5 bases each). The CDR3 is made up of 14 amino acids. Germline loops: CDR1 SQVTM, CDR2 ANQGSEA. V was clipped by 6 bases and J by 3 bases, with 14 bases between them. CDR3 sequence (DNA): TGCAGCGTGGGGTCGTTGGGGGACACCGGGGAGCTGTTTTTT. This encodes CSVGSLGDTGELFF.

A word on this clonotype: One end of the junction is discordant with germline, which a read error may explain. The chain is built from TRBV28 and TRBJ1-4; D call uncertain. CDR1 and CDR2 from the germline V gene are MDHEN and SYDVKM. The CDR3 loop spans 15 amino acids. The CDR3 nucleotides are TGTGCCAGCAGCCGGTGGCAGCCAACTAATGAAAAAGTGTTTTTT. This codes for CASSRWQPTNEKVFF.

This clonotype was seen only once. A read error is possible here, since a much larger clone lies one base away. The rearrangement links TRBV11-3 to TRBJ1-1; D gene ambiguous. The ends were cut back, 7 bases at V and 6 bases at J, with 12 bases in the middle. In germline, CDR1 is SGHNT, CDR2 YENEEA. The length of the CDR3 is 12 residues. The CDR3 reads CASNSERAEAFF. CDR3 in DNA: TGTGCCAGCAACTCCGAGCGCGCTGAAGCTTTCTTT. The full variable domain, with the rest looked up from reference TRBV11-3 and TRBJ1-1, is EAGVVQSPRYKIIEKKQPVAFWCNPISGHNTLYWYLQNLGQGPELLIRYENEEAVDDSQLPKDRFSAERLKGVDSTLKIQPAELGDSAVYLCASNSERAEAFFGQGTRLTVV.